These T cell receptor beta chains were read from a single sample in a study of blood T cells in healthy people across ages. TCRdb fed the 5' RACE reads into MiXCR, producing one record per CDR3 protein. The repertoire holds 550,000 to 600,000 distinct CDR3 sequences, with under 55% as singletons. Sequences were obtained from blood. The source of these receptors is a man older than 75 in good health. Both conserved end residues are part of each CDR3. The D gene is left open where the match is weak. Clone size, where shown, is once, few, many, or a class for clones that have expanded.

v_gene: TRBV3-1; d_gene: .; j_gene: TRBJ2-1; len: 14; abundance: few; CDR3aa: CASSQQVSYNEQFF; CDR3nt: TGTGCCAGCAGCCAGCAGGTCTCCTACAATGAGCAGTTCTTC
v_gene: TRBV5-1; d_gene: .; j_gene: TRBJ2-1; len: 13; abundance: few; CDR3aa: CASSFPADGEQFF; CDR3nt: TGCGCCAGCAGCTTCCCGGCCGATGGTGAGCAGTTCTTC
v_gene: TRBV28; d_gene: .; j_gene: TRBJ2-6; len: 14; abundance: .; CDR3aa: CASTEGAGANVLTF; CDR3nt: TGTGCCTCTACAGAGGGAGCTGGGGCCAACGTCCTGACTTTC
v_gene: TRBV24-1; d_gene: .; j_gene: TRBJ2-7; len: 12; abundance: few; CDR3aa: CATSVSGDEQYF; CDR3nt: TGTGCCACCAGTGTTTCGGGCGACGAGCAGTACTTC
v_gene: TRBV6-1; d_gene: TRBD1; j_gene: TRBJ2-1; len: 18; abundance: many; CDR3aa: CASSKGQALTGSYNEQFF; CDR3nt: TGTGCCAGCAGTAAGGGACAGGCACTGACTGGCTCCTACAATGAGCAGTTCTTC
v_gene: TRBV7-6; d_gene: .; j_gene: TRBJ2-7; len: 15; abundance: .; CDR3aa: CASSIVPGHNYEQYF; CDR3nt: TGTGCCAGCAGCATAGTCCCGGGACACAACTACGAGCAGTACTTC
v_gene: TRBV15; d_gene: .; j_gene: TRBJ1-5; len: 13; abundance: .; CDR3aa: CATSRVVYQPQHF; CDR3nt: TGTGCCACCAGCAGAGTTGTGTACCAGCCCCAGCATTTT
v_gene: TRBV27; d_gene: .; j_gene: TRBJ1-1; len: 16; abundance: .; CDR3aa: CASSLYGVERNTEAFF; CDR3nt: TGTGCCAGCAGTTTATATGGGGTGGAGAGGAACACTGAAGCTTTCTTT
v_gene: TRBV4-1; d_gene: .; j_gene: TRBJ2-3; len: 14; abundance: once; CDR3aa: CASSQPSPTDTQYF; CDR3nt: TGCGCCAGCAGCCAACCGTCCCCTACAGATACGCAGTATTTT
v_gene: TRBV7-2; d_gene: TRBD2; j_gene: TRBJ2-3; len: 13; abundance: .; CDR3aa: CASSATSGDTQYF; CDR3nt: TGTGCCAGCAGCGCTACTAGCGGAGATACGCAGTATTTT
v_gene: TRBV6-2/TRBV6-3; d_gene: TRBD1; j_gene: TRBJ2-3; len: 18; abundance: .; CDR3aa: CASSEGQRRSISTDTQYF; CDR3nt: TGTGCCAGCAGTGAGGGACAGAGACGGAGCATCAGCACAGATACGCAGTATTTT
v_gene: TRBV29-1; d_gene: .; j_gene: TRBJ1-4; len: 10; abundance: .; CDR3aa: CSARNEKLFF; CDR3nt: TGCAGCGCCCGAAATGAAAAACTGTTTTTT
v_gene: TRBV20-1; d_gene: TRBD1; j_gene: TRBJ2-5; len: 13; abundance: few; CDR3aa: CSASGGGEETQYF; CDR3nt: TGCAGTGCTTCAGGGGGCGGGGAGGAGACCCAGTACTTC
v_gene: TRBV29-1; d_gene: .; j_gene: TRBJ1-6; len: 18; abundance: .; CDR3aa: CSVGGGLSSAGSNSPLHF; CDR3nt: TGCAGCGTCGGGGGGGGTCTATCCTCGGCGGGTTCTAATTCACCCCTCCACTTT
v_gene: TRBV9; d_gene: TRBD1; j_gene: TRBJ2-1; len: 15; abundance: .; CDR3aa: CASSHHRGAYNEQFF; CDR3nt: TGTGCCAGCAGCCATCACAGGGGGGCATACAATGAGCAGTTCTTC
v_gene: TRBV10-3; d_gene: .; j_gene: TRBJ1-5; len: 14; abundance: once; CDR3aa: CAISEGRVNQPQHF; CDR3nt: TGTGCCATCAGTGAAGGACGGGTCAATCAGCCCCAGCATTTT
v_gene: TRBV4-1; d_gene: TRBD2; j_gene: TRBJ2-1; len: 18; abundance: .; CDR3aa: CASSQDLPSGGAWNEQFF; CDR3nt: TGCGCCAGCAGCCAAGATCTCCCTAGCGGGGGGGCATGGAATGAGCAGTTCTTC
v_gene: TRBV20-1; d_gene: TRBD2; j_gene: TRBJ2-1; len: 15; abundance: .; CDR3aa: CSARGPGLAGNEQFF; CDR3nt: TGCAGTGCTCGAGGACCGGGACTAGCGGGCAATGAGCAGTTCTTC
v_gene: TRBV9; d_gene: .; j_gene: TRBJ1-5; len: 14; abundance: many; CDR3aa: CASSTQDSNQPQHF; CDR3nt: TGTGCCAGCAGCACACAGGATAGCAATCAGCCCCAGCATTTT
v_gene: TRBV20-1; d_gene: TRBD2; j_gene: TRBJ2-7; len: 15; abundance: few; CDR3aa: CSASRLAGFPYEQYF; CDR3nt: TGCAGTGCTAGTAGACTAGCGGGGTTTCCCTACGAGCAGTACTTC
v_gene: TRBV25-1; d_gene: TRBD2; j_gene: TRBJ2-1; len: 18; abundance: .; CDR3aa: CASGEYGTSGSSYNEQFF; CDR3nt: TGTGCCAGCGGTGAATACGGGACTAGCGGGAGCTCCTACAATGAGCAGTTCTTC
v_gene: TRBV20-1; d_gene: .; j_gene: TRBJ1-1; len: 14; abundance: .; CDR3aa: CSTREGAGVTEAFF; CDR3nt: TGCAGTACTAGAGAAGGTGCGGGGGTTACTGAAGCTTTCTTT
v_gene: TRBV7-9; d_gene: TRBD1; j_gene: TRBJ1-1; len: 14; abundance: .; CDR3aa: CASSLGQPNTEAFF; CDR3nt: TGTGCCAGCAGCTTGGGACAGCCGAACACTGAAGCTTTCTTT
v_gene: TRBV6-4; d_gene: .; j_gene: TRBJ1-1; len: 14; abundance: .; CDR3aa: CASRHPGQNTEAFF; CDR3nt: TGTGCCAGCAGGCATCCGGGACAGAACACTGAAGCTTTCTTT
v_gene: TRBV20-1; d_gene: TRBD1; j_gene: TRBJ2-7; len: 13; abundance: few; CDR3aa: CSATTGSIYEQYF; CDR3nt: TGCAGTGCTACGACAGGGTCGATTTACGAGCAGTACTTC
v_gene: TRBV20-1; d_gene: .; j_gene: TRBJ2-7; len: 13; abundance: once; CDR3aa: CSAREQRTYEQYF; CDR3nt: TGCAGTGCTAGAGAACAGCGAACCTACGAGCAGTACTTC
v_gene: TRBV5-1; d_gene: .; j_gene: TRBJ2-7; len: 14; abundance: few; CDR3aa: CASSPDGGLYEQYF; CDR3nt: TGCGCCAGCAGCCCGGACGGGGGCCTCTACGAGCAGTACTTC
v_gene: TRBV20-1; d_gene: TRBD2; j_gene: TRBJ2-3; len: 15; abundance: .; CDR3aa: CSAVLAARGTDTQYF; CDR3nt: TGCAGTGCTGTACTAGCGGCACGTGGTACAGATACGCAGTATTTT
v_gene: TRBV7-2; d_gene: TRBD2; j_gene: TRBJ2-3; len: 17; abundance: .; CDR3aa: CASSLAGLAVSTDTQYF; CDR3nt: TGTGCCAGCAGCTTAGCAGGACTAGCGGTTAGCACAGATACGCAGTATTTT